This is a list of T cell receptor beta chains from one sample in a study of blood T cell repertoires in COVID-19. TCRdb's table, derived via immunoSEQ multiplex PCR, lists solely in-frame clones and lacks some. The sample has over 70,000 clones, nearly 90% seen once. Input material: peripheral blood. The receptors were gathered from a woman of 80 years or more with active or convalescent COVID-19. The CDR3 runs from the conserved cysteine through the conserved F or W. A D gene is named only where the DNA matches it firmly. Expanded clones are given a class, and other clones once, few, many or no size at all.

D gene,clone size,J gene,V gene,CDR3 protein,CDR3 DNA
-,-,TRBJ1-2,TRBV11-2,CASSYTGGIIYGYTF,TGTGCCAGCAGCTATACGGGAGGTATAATCTATGGCTACACCTTC
TRBD1,-,TRBJ1-1,TRBV24-1,CATSDLRTGEAFF,TGTGCCACCAGTGATTTGCGGACAGGTGAAGCTTTCTTT
TRBD1,few,TRBJ1-2,TRBV7-2,CASSLRQGPVSGYGYTF,TGTGCCAGCAGCCTCCGACAGGGCCCAGTTTCGGGCTATGGCTACACCTTC
-,once,TRBJ2-4,TRBV20-1,CSASGEGVAKNIQYF,TGCAGTGCTAGTGGGGAGGGGGTGGCCAAAAACATTCAGTACTTC
-,-,TRBJ2-5,TRBV7-2,CASSSLETQYF,TGTGCCAGCAGCTCACTAGAGACCCAGTACTTC
TRBD1,once,TRBJ2-7,TRBV27,CASSRELTGQPYF,TGTGCCAGCAGCCGAGAGTTGACGGGACAGCCGTACTTC
-,-,TRBJ1-5,TRBV28,CASRAPLRGSNQPQHF,TGTGCCAGCAGAGCTCCGCTAAGGGGAAGCAATCAGCCCCAGCATTTT
-,-,TRBJ1-3,TRBV2,CASSAWQAAGNTIYF,TGTGCCAGCAGTGCATGGCAGGCAGCAGGAAACACCATATATTTT
TRBD1,once,TRBJ1-1,TRBV29-1,CSLRDSMNTEAFF,TGCAGCCTCCGGGACAGCATGAACACTGAAGCTTTCTTT
-,-,TRBJ1-3,TRBV4-1,CASSQGGGTGNTIYF,TGCGCCAGCAGCCAAGGAGGGGGAACCGGAAACACCATATATTTT
-,-,TRBJ2-5,TRBV15,CATSRGGLGGETQYF,TGTGCCACCAGCAGGGGCGGCTTGGGGGGTGAGACCCAGTACTTC
-,-,TRBJ2-2,TRBV18,CASSPQGVTGELFF,TGTGCCAGCTCACCTCAAGGGGTCACCGGGGAGCTGTTTTTT
-,-,TRBJ1-1,TRBV7-9,CASGQGTEAFF,TGTGCCAGCGGGCAGGGGACTGAAGCTTTCTTT
-,-,TRBJ1-2,TRBV19,CASSTTGGHYYGYTF,TGTGCCAGTAGTACCACGGGGGGACACTACTATGGCTACACCTTC
TRBD1,-,TRBJ1-2,TRBV11-2,CASSYTGANYGYTF,TGTGCCAGCAGCTACACAGGGGCCAACTATGGCTACACCTTC
-,-,TRBJ1-2,TRBV7-2,CASSLDSGNYGYTF,TGTGCCAGCAGCTTAGACAGCGGTAACTATGGCTACACCTTC
-,-,TRBJ2-2,TRBV27,CASSDISGSVTGELFF,TGTGCCAGCAGTGATATAAGCGGTAGCGTCACCGGGGAGCTGTTTTTT
TRBD1,few,TRBJ1-2,TRBV19,CASTPTDRTYGYTF,TGTGCCAGTACCCCCACGGACAGGACCTATGGCTACACCTTC
TRBD1,-,TRBJ1-5,TRBV3-1/TRBV3-2,CASSQGRRTGSGPQHF,TGTGCCAGCAGCCAAGGACGACGGACAGGGTCCGGGCCCCAGCATTTT
TRBD1,-,TRBJ2-7,TRBV13,CASGSSKDRVHEQYF,TGTGCCAGCGGATCATCGAAGGACAGGGTCCACGAGCAGTACTTC
TRBD1,-,TRBJ1-1,TRBV27,CASRTGQLNTEAFF,TGTGCCAGCAGGACGGGACAGCTGAACACTGAAGCTTTCTTT
-,-,TRBJ1-1,TRBV6-5,CASSPNLLGSPEAFF,TGTGCCAGCAGTCCAAACCTCCTTGGGAGTCCTGAAGCTTTCTTT
-,-,TRBJ1-1,TRBV18,CASSNTSYTEAFF,TGTGCCAGCTCAAACACAAGTTACACTGAAGCTTTCTTT
-,-,TRBJ1-5,TRBV2,CASSAAGYSQPQHF,TGTGCCAGCAGTGCGGCAGGGTATAGTCAGCCCCAGCATTTT
-,-,TRBJ1-2,TRBV19,CASRSRGSDYGYTF,TGTGCCAGTAGGTCCAGGGGAAGTGACTATGGCTACACCTTC
-,-,TRBJ1-1,TRBV9,CASRERAGSDTEAFF,TGTGCCAGCAGGGAAAGGGCAGGGTCTGACACTGAAGCTTTCTTT
TRBD1,-,TRBJ2-7,TRBV15,CATSRTGTGVEEQYF,TGTGCCACCAGCAGAACCGGGACAGGGGTAGAGGAGCAGTACTTC
-,-,TRBJ1-4,TRBV3-1/TRBV3-2,CASSPPGQPNEKLFF,TGTGCCAGCAGCCCCCCCGGACAGCCTAATGAAAAACTGTTTTTT
-,-,TRBJ2-5,TRBV7-2,CACSGRQGETQYF,TGTGCATGCTCCGGAAGGCAGGGGGAGACCCAGTACTTC
-,-,TRBJ1-4,TRBV28,CASSYTSATNEKLFF,TGTGCCAGCAGTTACACCTCAGCAACTAATGAAAAACTGTTTTTT
-,-,TRBJ1-6,TRBV6-2/TRBV6-3,CASSDGQRGYNSPLHF,TGTGCCAGCAGTGATGGACAGCGGGGTTATAATTCACCCCTCCACTTT